This T cell receptor (beta chain) was identified during a study of blood T cell repertoires in COVID-19. For the study at large: Acute and convalescent COVID-19 samples came from the United States, Italy and Spain. The cDNA or gDNA used as material had been derived from T cells, B-cell-depleted T cells, or PBMCs.

This clone was recorded once. At the DNA level, this CDR3 is encoded by other sequences in the same sample as well. Study processing details: Reference gene primer amplification yielded estimated nucleated cell counts. Libraries were prepared by immunoSEQ multiplex PCR; TCRdb keeps only in-frame clonotypes and omits some of them. The V and J calls and clone size were taken over from that table, and D and trimming were inferred from the DNA. The sample has 130,000 to 150,000 clones, about three quarters seen once. What was sequenced was peripheral blood. The receptor comes from a woman aged 60-75 years with acute or convalescent COVID-19.

CDR3 region: CASSQGTSGVNEQFF. DNA for the CDR3: TGTGCCAGCAGCCAGGGGACTAGCGGAGTAAATGAGCAGTTCTTC. This sequence joins TRBV3-1 (or the pseudogene TRBV3-2) and TRBJ2-1; 11 bases align to TRBD2. Germline assignment: CDR1 LGHDT and CDR2 YNNKEL (reference sequence). The CDR3 has 15 residues. Trimming cost V 3 bases and J 7 bases; bases outside gene matches: 5.